Below are 3 T cell receptor beta chains sequenced from a single sample in a study of T cell clonotyping in hematopoietic cell transplantation. Sequenced by immunoSEQ multiplex PCR; TCRdb stores in-frame clones only, minus some. The sample holds around 17,000 clones, less than 80% seen once. What was sequenced was peripheral blood mononuclear cells. All receptors derive from an older woman in good health. Some clones in this sample may be carry-over from other donors' samples.

The chain uses TRBV27 and TRBJ2-1, with no clear D. Germline V gene data show CDR1 as MNHEY and CDR2 as SMNVEV (reference sequence). V was clipped by 3 bases and J by 4 bases, with 16 bases between them. This CDR3 spans 16 amino acids. The CDR3 loop reads CASSFWRPEKYNEQFF. In DNA, the CDR3 is TGTGCCAGCAGTTTTTGGCGGCCTGAGAAATACAATGAGCAGTTCTTC.

J is TRBJ2-7 and V is TRBV11-2; 8 bases fit TRBD2. CDR3 size: 15 residues. After removal of 0 bases from V and 7 bases from J, the junction contained 8 bases not matched to a gene. Germline V gives CDR1 SGHAT, CDR2 FQNNGV. CDR3 protein: CASSLDGGRPAEQYF. CDR3 in DNA: TGTGCCAGCAGCTTAGACGGCGGGAGGCCGGCTGAGCAGTACTTC.

The V gene is TRBV4-3, the J gene TRBJ2-1; no reliable D call. V was clipped by 0 bases and J by 3 bases, with 3 bases between them. This CDR3 is built from 13 residues. Germline lookup yields CDR1 LGHNA and CDR2 YSLEER. The chain's CDR3 is CASSQEHYNEQFF. The CDR3, as DNA: TGCGCCAGCAGCCAAGAACACTACAATGAGCAGTTCTTC.